The clone carrying this T cell receptor beta chain has a count of ten or more. Its antigen is as yet unknown. Ophthalmopathy in the patients scored at least 3 on Clinical Activity Score and at least 4 on NOSPECS grade, lasting under 3 months. Exclusions: uncontrolled infection, other autoimmune disease, pregnancy, lactation. This sample stems from a study of T cells in Graves' hyperthyroidism and ophthalmopathy. Study-wide background: Peripheral blood draws took place at initial diagnosis, ahead of any treatment.

This CDR3 has 17 residues. V dropped 3 bases and J dropped 1; count of bases not matched to a gene: 9. CDR1 is MNHEY, CDR2 SVGEGT, per germline. Amplification targeted TCR beta CDR3 regions from RNA transcripts. The HTBI primer set served for first-round RT-PCR of the TCR CDR3. Via MiXCR, TCRdb re-called the multiplex PCR reads, giving one row per CDR3 protein. The sample shows around 250,000 distinct CDR3 sequences, about a sixth of them seen only once. Overall study findings and caveats: The model anticipated ophthalmopathy a median around six months pre-onset.

The TCR sequence derives from a woman younger than 35 with Graves' ophthalmopathy. The chain links TRBV6-2 or TRBV6-3 to TRBJ1-1, with 9 bases lining up with TRBD1. Sequenced input: blood. The CDR3 reads CASSYRRTGDPNTEAFF. The CDR3 DNA follows: TGTGCCAGCAGTTATCGCCGGACAGGGGACCCGAACACTGAAGCTTTCTTT.